These T cell receptor beta chains were read from a single sample in a study of OX40 agonist ivuxolimab in advanced cancers. TCRdb keeps only in-frame clones here, not all; method: immunoSEQ multiplex PCR. This table holds roughly 90,000 clones, about nine tenths found once. The material sequenced was CD4+ or CD8+ T cells sorted from blood, taken in a trial of the OX40 agonist ivuxolimab. All receptors derive from an adult with an advanced solid tumor such as melanoma, head and neck, liver or kidney cancer. Each CDR3 is given with its conserved first and last residue. A D gene is named only where the DNA matches it firmly. Only some rows state a clone size, as once, few, many or a class for expanded clones.

clone size,V gene,J gene,D gene,CDR3 protein,CDR3 DNA
NA,TRBV7-2,TRBJ2-2,TRBD2,CASSVPGLAGNTGELFF,TGTGCCAGCAGCGTCCCGGGACTAGCGGGAAATACCGGGGAGCTGTTTTTT
NA,TRBV18,TRBJ1-4,NA,CASGASNNEKLFF,TGTGCCAGCGGGGCGAGTAATAATGAAAAACTGTTTTTT
NA,TRBV5-4,TRBJ2-7,NA,CASSLASGSYEQYF,TGTGCCAGCAGCTTGGCCTCTGGTTCTTACGAGCAGTACTTC
NA,TRBV18,TRBJ2-5,NA,CASSSNSEETQYF,TGTGCCAGCTCGTCCAATTCGGAGGAGACCCAGTACTTC
NA,TRBV19,TRBJ2-7,NA,CASSISGNPYEQYF,TGTGCCAGTAGTATATCGGGAAACCCCTACGAGCAGTACTTC
NA,TRBV15,TRBJ1-6,NA,CATSRGGITYSPLHF,TGTGCCACCAGCAGAGGGGGGATCACTTATTCACCCCTCCACTTT
NA,TRBV5-1,TRBJ2-3,NA,CASSEGITDTQYF,TGCGCCAGTTCAGAGGGGATTACAGATACGCAGTATTTT
NA,TRBV5-4,TRBJ2-7,TRBD1,CASSWDRGRRDEQYF,TGTGCCAGCAGCTGGGACAGGGGGCGAAGAGACGAGCAGTACTTC
NA,TRBV7-2,TRBJ2-7,NA,CASSTGAPYEQYF,TGTGCCAGCAGCACCGGAGCCCCCTACGAGCAGTACTTC
once,TRBV19,TRBJ2-2,NA,CASTPWGGLNTGELFF,TGTGCCAGTACCCCCTGGGGCGGATTGAACACCGGGGAGCTGTTTTTT
NA,TRBV28,TRBJ2-6,TRBD1,CASSPPRTGFGANVLTF,TGTGCCAGCAGTCCGCCCCGGACAGGGTTTGGGGCCAACGTCCTGACTTTC
NA,TRBV18,TRBJ2-5,NA,CASSPPQETQYF,TGTGCCAGCTCACCACCTCAAGAGACCCAGTACTTC
NA,TRBV7-9,TRBJ1-5,NA,CASSYTAGGNQPQHF,TGTGCCAGCAGTTATACCGCGGGAGGCAATCAGCCCCAGCATTTT
NA,TRBV7-9,TRBJ1-2,NA,CASSLGSEYGYTF,TGTGCCAGCAGCTTGGGTAGTGAGTATGGCTACACCTTC
NA,TRBV11-3,TRBJ2-3,NA,CASSSGRDTQYF,TGTGCCAGCAGCTCAGGGAGGGATACGCAGTATTTT
NA,TRBV5-1,TRBJ2-1,TRBD1,CASRKGLMDRDNEQFF,TGCGCCAGCAGGAAGGGGCTGATGGACAGGGACAATGAGCAGTTCTTC
NA,TRBV28,TRBJ2-5,TRBD2,CASMGGSRETQYF,TGTGCCAGCATGGGCGGGAGTCGTGAGACCCAGTACTTC
NA,TRBV5-4,TRBJ1-6,TRBD1,CASSSISDRINSPLHF,TGTGCCAGCAGCTCGATTTCGGACAGGATTAATTCACCCCTCCACTTT
few,TRBV18,TRBJ2-7,TRBD2,CASSPLGLAGEQYF,TGTGCCAGCTCACCATTGGGACTAGCGGGAGAGCAGTACTTC
NA,TRBV28,TRBJ2-7,NA,CASSLSLRGSEYEQYF,TGTGCCAGCAGTTTATCTCTGAGGGGGAGCGAGTACGAGCAGTACTTC
NA,TRBV18,TRBJ1-6,NA,CASSASSYNSPLHF,TGTGCCAGCTCAGCGAGCTCCTATAATTCACCCCTCCACTTT
NA,TRBV5-1,TRBJ2-5,TRBD1,CASSLVYRGRETQYF,TGCGCCAGCAGCTTGGTTTACAGGGGAAGGGAGACCCAGTACTTC
NA,TRBV27,TRBJ2-3,TRBD2,CASSLLGLAGEGTDTQYF,TGTGCCAGCAGTTTATTGGGACTAGCGGGAGAGGGCACAGATACGCAGTATTTT
NA,TRBV19,TRBJ2-7,TRBD1,CASSRDRTREQYF,TGTGCCAGTTCACGGGACAGAACTAGGGAGCAGTACTTC
NA,TRBV4-2,TRBJ2-3,NA,CASSQGLARGPTDTQYF,TGTGCCAGCAGCCAAGGCTTGGCGAGGGGTCCCACAGATACGCAGTATTTT
once,TRBV7-8,TRBJ2-2,TRBD2,CASQSGREARTGELFF,TGTGCCAGCCAAAGTGGGCGGGAGGCCCGGACCGGGGAGCTGTTTTTT
NA,TRBV14,TRBJ2-2,NA,CASSTRILTGELFF,TGTGCCAGCAGCACACGAATACTCACCGGGGAGCTGTTTTTT
NA,TRBV5-1,TRBJ1-4,NA,CASSSGDSATNEKLFF,TGCGCCAGCAGCTCCGGAGACAGTGCAACTAATGAAAAACTGTTTTTT
NA,TRBV28,TRBJ2-7,TRBD1,CASGGRGREQYF,TGTGCCAGCGGAGGCAGGGGGCGGGAGCAGTACTTC
NA,TRBV28,TRBJ1-1,NA,CASSSHGTTREAFF,TGTGCCAGCAGTTCCCACGGGACGACACGTGAAGCTTTCTTT
NA,TRBV19,TRBJ1-1,TRBD1,CASSKGGDRGLTEAFF,TGTGCCAGTAGTAAGGGAGGGGACAGGGGGCTCACTGAAGCTTTCTTT
NA,TRBV10-3,TRBJ2-7,TRBD2,CAISETGLAGQDQGQYF,TGTGCCATCAGTGAGACGGGACTAGCGGGACAAGACCAGGGTCAATACTTC
NA,TRBV4-1,TRBJ2-5,TRBD1,CASSQDPTGAEETQYF,TGCGCCAGCAGCCAAGACCCTACAGGGGCAGAGGAGACCCAGTACTTC
NA,TRBV4-3,TRBJ2-6,NA,CASSQGHSSGANVLTF,TGCGCCAGCAGCCAAGGGCACAGCTCTGGGGCCAACGTCCTGACTTTC
NA,TRBV27,TRBJ2-5,NA,CASSSSGHPGETQYF,TGTGCCAGCAGTTCCAGCGGACATCCGGGTGAGACCCAGTACTTC
NA,TRBV19,TRBJ2-5,NA,CASSKGDTHQYF,TGTGCCAGTAGTAAGGGGGACACCCACCAGTACTTC
NA,TRBV7-2,TRBJ2-1,TRBD2,CASSPRGGTNYYNEQFF,TGTGCCAGCAGCCCTAGGGGCGGGACTAACTACTACAATGAGCAGTTCTTC
NA,TRBV7-2,TRBJ1-6,NA,CASSFGGDSPLHF,TGTGCCAGCAGCTTCGGCGGGGATTCACCCCTCCACTTT
NA,TRBV5-4,TRBJ2-7,TRBD1,CASSLGGTGSNEQYF,TGTGCCAGCAGCTTAGGCGGGACAGGGTCCAACGAGCAGTACTTC
NA,TRBV7-2,TRBJ2-3,TRBD2,CASSLSGRTDTQYF,TGTGCCAGCAGCCTTAGCGGGAGGACAGATACGCAGTATTTT
NA,TRBV7-8,TRBJ2-3,NA,CASSLVRGSTDTQYF,TGTGCCAGCAGCTTAGTGAGAGGGAGCACAGATACGCAGTATTTT
NA,TRBV5-1,TRBJ2-3,NA,CASSAGGFTDTQYF,TGCGCCAGCAGCGCAGGGGGGTTCACAGATACGCAGTATTTT
NA,TRBV7-2,TRBJ2-7,TRBD1,CASSPGTGYEQYF,TGTGCCAGCAGCCCCGGGACAGGCTACGAGCAGTACTTC
NA,TRBV5-1,TRBJ2-1,TRBD2,CASSLVVDSGLSIF,TGCGCCAGCAGCTTGGTAGTGGACTCGGGACTAAGCATCTTC
NA,TRBV15,TRBJ1-4,NA,CATSKRQPGNEKLFF,TGTGCCACCAGCAAAAGACAGCCTGGTAATGAAAAACTGTTTTTT
NA,TRBV4-2,TRBJ1-6,NA,CASSQAALAGSPLHF,TGTGCCAGCAGCCAAGCCGCCTTGGCGGGTTCACCCCTCCACTTT
NA,TRBV6-5,TRBJ2-1,TRBD1,CASRPGQGGYDEQFF,TGTGCCAGCAGGCCCGGACAGGGTGGGTATGATGAGCAGTTCTTC
NA,TRBV9,TRBJ2-1,TRBD2,CASSLLAGAGRNEQFF,TGTGCCAGCAGCTTATTAGCGGGAGCGGGCCGCAATGAGCAGTTCTTC
once,TRBV10-3,TRBJ2-5,TRBD2,CAISSGTTGGETQYF,TGTGCCATCAGCTCCGGGACTACCGGGGGAGAGACCCAGTACTTC
NA,TRBV6-1,TRBJ2-7,NA,CATQRGTYEQYF,TGTGCCACCCAACGGGGAACCTACGAGCAGTACTTC
NA,TRBV19,TRBJ2-5,NA,CASRRTGTTETQYF,TGTGCCAGTAGACGGACTGGCACTACAGAGACCCAGTACTTC
NA,TRBV9,TRBJ2-7,TRBD2,CASSLGLADSYEQYF,TGTGCCAGCAGCTTGGGACTAGCGGACTCCTACGAGCAGTACTTC
NA,TRBV9,TRBJ1-4,TRBD1,CASSLDREVDNEKLFF,TGTGCCAGCAGCTTGGACAGGGAGGTGGATAATGAAAAACTGTTTTTT
NA,TRBV9,TRBJ2-1,NA,CASSVSTNEQFF,TGTGCCAGCAGCGTTAGCACGAATGAGCAGTTCTTC
NA,TRBV7-2,TRBJ1-5,NA,CASSLTEGERQHF,TGTGCCAGCAGCTTAACCGAGGGGGAGCGCCAGCATTTT
NA,TRBV5-1,TRBJ2-3,NA,CASSFRAGSTDTQYF,TGCGCCAGCAGCTTCAGGGCAGGAAGCACAGATACGCAGTATTTT
NA,TRBV27,TRBJ2-7,TRBD2,CASRRGAGGEQYF,TGTGCCAGCCGCCGGGGGGCGGGAGGCGAGCAGTACTTC
NA,TRBV6-5,TRBJ2-7,NA,CASSYTGVKQYF,TGTGCCAGCAGTTACACGGGAGTGAAGCAGTACTTC
NA,TRBV27,TRBJ2-3,NA,CATTVRTRTDTQYF,TGTGCCACAACGGTGAGGACTCGCACGGATACGCAGTATTTT